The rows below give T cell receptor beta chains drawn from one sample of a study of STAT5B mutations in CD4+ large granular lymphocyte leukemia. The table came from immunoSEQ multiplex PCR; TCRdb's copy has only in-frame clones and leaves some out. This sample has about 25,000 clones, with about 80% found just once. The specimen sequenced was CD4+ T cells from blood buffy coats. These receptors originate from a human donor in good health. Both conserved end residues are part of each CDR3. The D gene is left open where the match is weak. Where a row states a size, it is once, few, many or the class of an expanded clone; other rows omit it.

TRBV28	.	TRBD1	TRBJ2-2	TGTGCCAGCAGTCCTAGGGGGCTTCGAATTAACACCGGGGAGCTGTTTTTT	CASSPRGLRINTGELFF
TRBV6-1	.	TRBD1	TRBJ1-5	TGTGCCAGCAGTCCACAGGGGGCCTACAATCAGCCCCAGCATTTT	CASSPQGAYNQPQHF
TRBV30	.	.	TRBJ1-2	TGTGCCTGGAGTGTATACCGACAGGTCTATGGCTACACCTTC	CAWSVYRQVYGYTF
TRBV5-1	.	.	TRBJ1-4	TGCGCCAGCAGTGAGACTCGAACGGGGGCTAATGAAAAACTGTTTTTT	CASSETRTGANEKLFF
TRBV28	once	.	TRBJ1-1	TGTGCCAGCAGTTCACCCTCCTCGAACACTGAAGCTTTCTTT	CASSSPSSNTEAFF
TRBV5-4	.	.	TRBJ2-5	TGTGCCAGCAGCCCGCCAGGGGAAGAGACCCAGTACTTC	CASSPPGEETQYF
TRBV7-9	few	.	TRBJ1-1	TGTGCCAGCAACAACAGGGCCACTGAAGCTTTCTTT	CASNNRATEAFF
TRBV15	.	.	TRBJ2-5	TGTGCCACCAGCAGAGACCGGACCCAGTACTTC	CATSRDRTQYF
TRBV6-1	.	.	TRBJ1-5	TGTGCCAGCCTATTTGACAGCCGCCTCAATCAGCCCCAGCATTTT	CASLFDSRLNQPQHF
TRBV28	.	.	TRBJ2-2	TGTGCCAGCAGTGTGGTAGCTACCGGGGAGCTGTTTTTT	CASSVVATGELFF
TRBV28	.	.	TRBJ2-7	TGTGCCAGCAGTCCGCTTTTCAGCTCCTACGAGCAGTACTTC	CASSPLFSSYEQYF
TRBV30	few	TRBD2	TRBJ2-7	TGTGCCTGGAGCTGGACTAGCGGGAGGTACGAGCAGTACTTC	CAWSWTSGRYEQYF
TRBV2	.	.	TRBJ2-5	TGTGCCAGCAGTGAACAGGGGATAGGGGAGACCCAGTACTTC	CASSEQGIGETQYF
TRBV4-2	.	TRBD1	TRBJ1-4	TGTGCCAGCAGCCAACTCCGAGGACAGGGAACTAATGAAAAACTGTTTTTT	CASSQLRGQGTNEKLFF
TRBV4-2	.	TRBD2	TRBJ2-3	TGTGCCAGCAGCCAAGGGGCCCGGGCGGGGGTAGCAGATACGCAGTATTTT	CASSQGARAGVADTQYF
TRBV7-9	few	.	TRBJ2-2	TGTGCCAGCAAGGTGGAATCTAACACCGGGGAGCTGTTTTTT	CASKVESNTGELFF
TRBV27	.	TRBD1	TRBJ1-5	TGTGCCAGCAGTCCCCGCGGGACAGGGTATAGCAATCAGCCCCAGCATTTT	CASSPRGTGYSNQPQHF
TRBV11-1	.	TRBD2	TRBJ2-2	TGTGCCAGCAGCTTCCGGGGGGGGACCGGGGAGCTGTTTTTT	CASSFRGGTGELFF
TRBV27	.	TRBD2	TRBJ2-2	TGTGCCAGCAGTCCCCAACGGTCGCGGGAGGGGGCCGGGGAGCTGTTTTTT	CASSPQRSREGAGELFF
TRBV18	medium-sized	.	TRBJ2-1	TGTGCCAGCTCACCACGGAATGAGCAGTTCTTC	CASSPRNEQFF